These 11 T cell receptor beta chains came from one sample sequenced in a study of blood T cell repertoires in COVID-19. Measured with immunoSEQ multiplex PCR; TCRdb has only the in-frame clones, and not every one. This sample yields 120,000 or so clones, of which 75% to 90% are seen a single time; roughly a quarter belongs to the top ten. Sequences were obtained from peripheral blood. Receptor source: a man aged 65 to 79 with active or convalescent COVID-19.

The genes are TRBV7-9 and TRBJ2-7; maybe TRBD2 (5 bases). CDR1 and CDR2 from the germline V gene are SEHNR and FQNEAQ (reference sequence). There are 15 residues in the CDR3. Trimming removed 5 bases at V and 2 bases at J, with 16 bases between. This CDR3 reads CASSRPQLGAYEQYF. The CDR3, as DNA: TGTGCCAGCAGCCGTCCACAACTAGGAGCCTACGAGCAGTACTTC.

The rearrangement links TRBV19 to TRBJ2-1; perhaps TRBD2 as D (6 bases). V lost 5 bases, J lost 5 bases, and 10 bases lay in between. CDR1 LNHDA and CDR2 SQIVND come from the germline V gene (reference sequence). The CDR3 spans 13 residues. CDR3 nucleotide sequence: TGTGCCAGTAGTGCCCGGGAGCACAATGAGCAGTTCTTC. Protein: CASSAREHNEQFF.

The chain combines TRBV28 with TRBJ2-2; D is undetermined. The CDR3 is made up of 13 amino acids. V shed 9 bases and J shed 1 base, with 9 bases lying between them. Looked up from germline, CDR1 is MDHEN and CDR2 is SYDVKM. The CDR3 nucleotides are TGTGCCAGTGAGGATAGGAACACCGGGGAGCTGTTTTTT. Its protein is CASEDRNTGELFF.

The CDR3 nucleotides read TGTGCCAGCAGTTTACTCCGGGGGACGGGGGAAAAACTGTTTTTT. Translated, it gives CASSLLRGTGEKLFF. J is TRBJ1-4 and V is TRBV28; TRBD1 is a possible D gene (5 bases). There are 15 residues in the CDR3. Between the trimmed V and J ends, which lost 2 bases and 8 bases, there was a span of 15 bases. Germline CDR1 MDHEN, CDR2 SYDVKM.

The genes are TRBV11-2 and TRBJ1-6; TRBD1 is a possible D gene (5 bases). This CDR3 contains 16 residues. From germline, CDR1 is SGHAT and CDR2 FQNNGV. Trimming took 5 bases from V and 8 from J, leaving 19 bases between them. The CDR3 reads CASSLEAGIIYSPLHF. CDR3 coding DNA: TGTGCCAGCAGCCTCGAGGCAGGGATTATATATTCACCCCTCCACTTT.

CDR3 nucleotides: TGTGCCAGCAGTGAAGCGGCCGCGGGGGGGTTCGGCTATGGCTACACCTTC. The encoded protein is CASSEAAAGGFGYGYTF. This chain connects TRBV6-1 to TRBJ1-2; tentative D call: TRBD1 (5 bases). The CDR3 runs to 17 residues. Trimming pared 0 bases from V and 4 bases from J, leaving 18 bases between. In germline, CDR1 is MNHNS, CDR2 SASEGT.

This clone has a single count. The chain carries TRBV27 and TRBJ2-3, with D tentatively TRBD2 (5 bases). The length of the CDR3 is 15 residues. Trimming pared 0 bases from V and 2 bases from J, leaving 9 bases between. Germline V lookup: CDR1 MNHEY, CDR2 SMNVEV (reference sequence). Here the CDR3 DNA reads TGTGCCAGCAGTTTATCTCCCGGACTCACAGATACGCAGTATTTT. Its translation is CASSLSPGLTDTQYF.

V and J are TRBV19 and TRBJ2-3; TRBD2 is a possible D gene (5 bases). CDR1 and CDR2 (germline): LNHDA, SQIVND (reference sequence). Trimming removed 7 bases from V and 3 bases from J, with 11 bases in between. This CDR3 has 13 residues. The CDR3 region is CASKAGWTDTQYF. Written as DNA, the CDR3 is TGTGCCAGTAAGGCGGGTTGGACAGATACGCAGTATTTT.

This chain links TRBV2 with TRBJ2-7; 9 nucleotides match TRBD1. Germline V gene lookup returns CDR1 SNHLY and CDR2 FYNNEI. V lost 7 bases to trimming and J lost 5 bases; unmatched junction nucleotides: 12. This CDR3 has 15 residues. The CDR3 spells CASIPRWTGDDEQYF. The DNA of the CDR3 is TGTGCCAGCATTCCCAGGTGGACAGGGGATGACGAGCAGTACTTC. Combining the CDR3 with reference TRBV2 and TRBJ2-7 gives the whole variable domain EPEVTQTPSHQVTQMGQEVILRCVPISNHLYFYWYRQILGQKVEFLVSFYNNEISEKSEIFDDQFSVERPDGSNFTLKIRSTKLEDSAMYFCASIPRWTGDDEQYFGPGTRLTVT.

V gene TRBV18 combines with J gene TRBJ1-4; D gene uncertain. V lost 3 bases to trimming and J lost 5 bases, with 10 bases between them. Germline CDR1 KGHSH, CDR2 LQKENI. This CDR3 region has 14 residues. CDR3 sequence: CASSPVHPNEKLFF. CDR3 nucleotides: TGTGCCAGCTCACCGGTACACCCCAATGAAAAACTGTTTTTT.

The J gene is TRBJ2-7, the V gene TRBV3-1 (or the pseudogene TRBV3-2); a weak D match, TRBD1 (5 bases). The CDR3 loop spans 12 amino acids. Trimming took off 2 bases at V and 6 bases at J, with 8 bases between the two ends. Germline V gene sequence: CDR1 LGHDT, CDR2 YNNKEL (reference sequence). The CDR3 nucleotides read TGTGCCAGCAGCCAACAGGGTCTCGAGCAGTACTTC. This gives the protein CASSQQGLEQYF.